Each of the 18 T cell receptor beta chains below was sequenced from the same sample in a study of blood T cells in healthy people across ages. Through a sample-barcoded 5' primer and a J-beta primer mix, a second PCR was run for roughly 6 to 12 cycles. Each CDR3 protein gets one entry after TCRdb re-called the 5' RACE reads with MiXCR. Among approximately 2,000,000 distinct CDR3 sequences, about two fifths were seen once, and the ten largest hold under 25%. Material for sequencing was blood. These receptor sequences come from a human donor in good health.

This CDR3 is CASSYSIGEKSGEQFF. The CDR3 bases are TGTGCCAGCAGTTACTCGATTGGGGAAAAGAGTGGTGAGCAGTTCTTC. This chain joins TRBV6-5 and TRBJ2-1; D uncertain. The V end lost 0 bases, the J end lost 9 bases, and 18 bases lay between the germline ends. Germline assignment: CDR1 MNHEY and CDR2 SVGAGI. This CDR3 is 16 amino acids long.

This chain links TRBV7-7 with TRBJ2-5, with a tentative D call TRBD2 (6 bases). This CDR3 contains 12 residues. Germline loops: CDR1 SSHAT, CDR2 FNYEAQ (reference sequence). Trimming cost V 5 bases and J 7 bases, with 11 bases left between them. DNA of the CDR3: TGTGCCAGCAGCCTGGAGGGAGGGACCCAGTACTTC. It specifies CASSLEGGTQYF.

At least ten counts were recorded for this clonotype. In DNA form, the CDR3 reads TGTGCCAGCAGTTTCTCAGGGGCCGGAGAGACCCAGTACTTC. Translation: CASSFSGAGETQYF. The chain links TRBV12-3 or TRBV12-4 to TRBJ2-5; maybe TRBD1 (6 bases). V lost 3 bases, J lost 4 bases, and 12 bases lay in between. The CDR3 sequence is 14 residues long.

Written as DNA, the CDR3 is TGTGCCAGCAGTACAGACCCGACCATTGACTATGGCTACACCTTC. Amino acid sequence: CASSTDPTIDYGYTF. V usage is TRBV12-3 or TRBV12-4 and J usage is TRBJ1-2; D unresolved. V shed 5 bases and J shed 3 bases, with 16 bases lying between them. The CDR3 covers 15 residues.

V usage is TRBV6-6 and J usage is TRBJ2-7, with D perhaps matching TRBD2 (5 bases). With 3 bases removed from V and 0 bases from J, the gap between germline ends came to 12 bases. Germline lookup yields CDR1 MNHNY and CDR2 SVGAGI (reference sequence). The CDR3 is 15 residues long. CDR3 sequence reads: CASSYRYGISYEQYF. Here the CDR3 DNA reads TGTGCCAGCAGTTATCGATACGGGATCTCCTACGAGCAGTACTTC.

This clonotype was seen only a few times. The CDR3 DNA reads as TGTGCCAGTAGTGCAGGGTCGGAGACCCAGTACTTC. Protein: CASSAGSETQYF. V gene TRBV19 combines with J gene TRBJ2-5; tentative D call: TRBD1 (5 bases). Trimming took off 5 bases at V and 5 bases at J, with 9 bases between the two ends. The CDR3 is made up of 12 amino acids. Germline CDR1 reads LNHDA; CDR2 reads SQIVND (reference sequence).

The sample holds a few counts of this clonotype. V gene TRBV27 combines with J gene TRBJ1-2; 8 positions match TRBD1. Germline V gives CDR1 MNHEY, CDR2 SMNVEV (reference sequence). The CDR3 loop spans 16 amino acids. The J segment lost 4 bases and the V segment lost 0 bases, leaving 7 bases of the junction unmatched. The CDR3 spells CASSLSQGTGIYGYTF. CDR3 sequence (DNA): TGTGCCAGCAGTTTATCTCAAGGGACAGGAATCTATGGCTACACCTTC.

This rearrangement joins TRBV15 to TRBJ2-1; D gene unclear. The DNA end favors TRBJ2-7, so the J call may be wrong. The CDR3 has 15 amino acids. Germline V gene lookup returns CDR1 LNHNV and CDR2 YYDKDF (reference sequence). As DNA, the CDR3 is TGTGCCACCAGCAGAGTGCCAGGTTCGGCGTACGAGCAGTACTTC. It is translated as CATSRVPGSAYEQYF.

Turning to this clonotype: One base away lies a much larger clone, so this may be a sequencing read error. The gene calls are TRBV10-3 and TRBJ2-1; 8 bases agree with TRBD2. The CDR3 spans 19 residues. Germline V gives CDR1 ENHRY, CDR2 SYGVKD. V lost 2 bases to trimming and J lost 4 bases; unmatched junction nucleotides: 16. In DNA form, the CDR3 reads TGTGCCATCAGTGAGACAAGGACTAGCAGGAGGATGGGATACAATGAGCAGTTCTTC. Its protein is CAISETRTSRRMGYNEQFF.

The rearrangement uses TRBV7-9 and TRBJ1-1; D might be TRBD1 (6 bases). The germline V gene encodes CDR1 SEHNR and CDR2 FQNEAQ (reference sequence). V was shortened by 0 bases and J by 5 bases, with 19 bases between the two germline ends. The CDR3 length is 17 residues. This CDR3 reads CASSLAHRTFRGTEAFF. The CDR3 DNA is TGTGCCAGCAGCTTAGCCCACAGGACCTTTAGGGGGACTGAAGCTTTCTTT.

Written as DNA, the CDR3 is TGCGCCAGCAGCCGCACAAGTCCGGGACATGGGGGTGTCTACGAGCAGTACTTC. Protein sequence: CASSRTSPGHGGVYEQYF. This chain connects TRBV4-1 to TRBJ2-7; the D gene is possibly TRBD1 (6 bases). CDR1 is MGHRA and CDR2 is YSYEKL in the germline V gene. There are 18 residues in the CDR3. Trimming took off 4 bases at V and 3 bases at J, with 25 bases between the two ends.

The chain carries TRBV28 and TRBJ1-2, with 7 bases identical to TRBD1. This CDR3 spans 16 amino acids. Germline loops: CDR1 MDHEN, CDR2 SYDVKM. V lost 5 bases to trimming and J lost 8 bases; unmatched junction nucleotides: 17. The CDR3 reads CASSHGTEDRLGGYTF. The CDR3 DNA follows: TGTGCCAGCAGTCATGGGACAGAAGACCGGCTTGGGGGCTACACCTTC.

The J gene is TRBJ2-2, the V gene TRBV10-2; 7 bases agree with TRBD1. CDR3 length equals 16 residues. Trimming took 8 bases from V and 1 from J; bases not matched to a gene: 10. Germline CDR1 is WSHSY and CDR2 is SAAADI. The CDR3 sequence: CASQPPTGMNTGELFF. CDR3 nucleotide sequence: TGCGCCAGCCAGCCACCGACAGGGATGAACACCGGGGAGCTGTTTTTT.

This clonotype has just a few counts. V usage is TRBV4-2 and J usage is TRBJ2-4; 9 bases map to TRBD2. The last part of the DNA fits TRBJ2-7 better; the J call may be wrong. The CDR3 is 15 residues long. In germline, CDR1 is LGHNA, CDR2 YNFKEQ. In DNA form, the CDR3 reads TGTGCCAGCAGCCAAGGGACTAGCGACTCCTACGAGCAGTACTTC. Protein sequence: CASSQGTSDSYEQYF.

This chain connects TRBV28 to TRBJ2-4; 7 bases align to TRBD2. V lost 7 bases, J lost 13 bases, and 13 bases stayed unmatched. The CDR3 is 13 residues long. Germline-derived CDR1 and CDR2 are MDHEN and SYDVKM. CDR3 DNA: TGTGCCAGCATTACCCGAGGCCGCGGGGGACAGTACTTC. As protein: CASITRGRGGQYF.

This clonotype was seen only a few times. V and J are TRBV20-1 and TRBJ2-3; the D gene is possibly TRBD2 (5 bases). Trimming left V 2 bases short and J 6 bases short, with 9 bases between. This CDR3 region has 12 residues. Germline CDR1 DFQATT, CDR2 SNEGSKA (reference sequence). CDR3 in DNA: TGCAGTGCTAGACCCCCGGGGGATACGCAGTATTTT. Amino acids: CSARPPGDTQYF.

The chain employs TRBV10-3 and TRBJ2-4, with 7 positions matching TRBD1. The V gene end was trimmed by 3 bases and the J gene end by 7 bases; junction bases not matched to a gene: 6. Germline V CDR1 and CDR2: ENHRY, SYGVKD. CDR3 size: 14 residues. For the CDR3, the DNA is TGTGCCATCAGTGACCCGGGACAGAAGAACATTCAGTACTTC. Translation: CAISDPGQKNIQYF.

This clonotype was seen more than once but under ten times. The chain recombines TRBV18 with TRBJ2-1; the match to TRBD1 covers 7 bases. The germline V gene has CDR1 KGHSH and CDR2 LQKENI. The junction had 14 bases not matched to a gene; V was cut back by 2 bases and J by 7 bases. The length of the CDR3 is 17 residues. The CDR3 sequence is CASSPLGPVGTENEQFF. CDR3 nucleotides: TGTGCCAGCTCACCATTGGGCCCAGTCGGGACAGAAAATGAGCAGTTCTTC. Looking up the rest from reference TRBV18 and TRBJ2-1 gives the full variable domain: NAGVMQNPRHLVRRRGQEARLRCSPMKGHSHVYWYRQLPEEGLKFMVYLQKENIIDESGMPKERFSAEFPKEGPSILRIQQVVRGDSAAYFCASSPLGPVGTENEQFFGPGTRLTVL.